The clone carrying this T cell receptor (beta chain) has at least ten counts. The CDR3 runs to 11 residues. CDR1 is DFQATT, CDR2 SNEGSKA, per germline (reference sequence). The V end was cut by 6 bases, the J end by 3 bases, with 9 bases between. Via MiXCR, TCRdb re-called the PCR reads, giving one row per CDR3 protein. The data show over 550,000 distinct CDR3 sequences, around 25% seen once. The source of the sample is a study of molecular identifiers for immune sequencing clone quantification. Material for sequencing was naive CD8+ T cells from blood, with Jurkat cell RNA spiked in. Sample subset: FACS-sorted CD8+CD4-CCR7+CD45RA+ naive T cells. The source of this sequence is a human donor in good health. Some libraries in this study had Jurkat cell RNA spiked in. The chain joins TRBV20-1 to TRBJ2-7; D unresolved. The CDR3 DNA follows: TGCAGTGCAACGGTCGACTACGAGCAGTACTTC. Translated, it gives CSATVDYEQYF.